These 6 T cell receptor beta chains originate from one sample sequenced in a study of T cell repertoires in cytomegalovirus infection. TCRdb fed the reads into MiXCR, producing one record per CDR3 protein. The data show about 350,000 distinct CDR3 sequences, about 35% seen once. No cognate antigen is known for these TCRs. The sequencing here drew on cultured PBMCs, taken from culture after CMV antigen stimulation. The receptors stem from a human donor in good health (CMV status not recorded). Some clones in this sample may be carry-over from other donors' samples.

Many counts were recorded for this clonotype. The genes are TRBV7-2 and TRBJ1-5; D unresolved. This CDR3 spans 13 amino acids. The V gene lost 1 base and the J gene lost 5 bases, with 6 bases spanning the gap. Germline CDR1 is SGHTA and CDR2 is FQGNSA. The CDR3 is CASSLEQDQPQHF. The DNA for the CDR3 is TGTGCCAGCAGCTTAGAGCAGGATCAGCCCCAGCATTTT.

This clonotype was recorded a few times. The chain carries TRBV12-3 or TRBV12-4 and TRBJ1-6; the match to TRBD1 covers 9 bases. V lost 7 bases, J lost 7 bases, and 8 bases stayed unmatched. This CDR3 region has 15 residues. This CDR3 is CASTLDRGGNSPLHF. The CDR3 region has the DNA TGTGCCAGCACCCTGGACAGGGGAGGGAATTCACCCCTCCACTTT.

This clonotype was observed a handful of times. This sequence joins TRBV11-1 and TRBJ2-5; D gene unclear. The CDR3 spans 13 residues. V dropped 6 bases and J dropped 3 bases, with 11 bases sitting between them. Germline assignment: CDR1 SGHAT and CDR2 FQDESV (reference sequence). The CDR3 DNA reads as TGTGCCAGCAGATTCGGATCGGAAGAGACCCAGTACTTC. It codes for CASRFGSEETQYF.

This clonotype was found many times. The chain joins TRBV5-8 to TRBJ2-7, with 7 bases aligning to TRBD1. J was trimmed by 3 bases and V by 4 bases; bases with no gene match: 7. This CDR3 is 14 amino acids long. Germline CDR1 is SGHTS and CDR2 is YDEGEE. This CDR3 is CASSTGQASYEQYV. The CDR3 region has the DNA TGTGCCAGCAGCACAGGACAGGCTAGCTACGAGCAGTACGTC.

This clonotype showed up many times. The rearrangement joins TRBV7-2 to TRBJ2-5; 15 nucleotides match TRBD2. The length of the CDR3 is 20 residues. Germline V gene lookup returns CDR1 SGHTA and CDR2 FQGNSA. V shed 1 base and J 2 bases; nucleotides not matched to a gene: 11. The CDR3 DNA is TGTGCCAGCAGCTTAGTCGGACTAGCGGGAGGGCCGGTACGGCAAGAGACCCAGTACTTC. Residues: CASSLVGLAGGPVRQETQYF.

This clonotype was counted a single time. V is TRBV12-3 or TRBV12-4 and J is TRBJ1-4; D ambiguous. V was clipped by 8 bases and J by 8 bases, with 12 bases between them. This CDR3 comprises 12 residues. The CDR3 reads CASAPGGEKLFF. In nucleotides, the CDR3 is TGTGCCAGCGCCCCCGGAGGAGAAAAACTGTTTTTT.